These 26 T cell receptor beta chains originate from one sample sequenced in a study of OX40 agonist ivuxolimab in advanced cancers. The protocol was immunoSEQ multiplex PCR, while the TCRdb copy is restricted to in-frame clones and leaves out a portion. The sample yields some 99,000 clones, about 92% seen once. The specimen comprised CD4+ or CD8+ T cells sorted from blood, sampled in a trial of the OX40 agonist ivuxolimab. The receptors derive from an adult with an advanced solid tumor such as melanoma, head and neck, liver or kidney cancer.

This clone was detected a few times. This chain connects TRBV10-2 to TRBJ2-3; 8 bases line up with TRBD2. The CDR3 has 16 residues. Germline V gives CDR1 WSHSY, CDR2 SAAADI. With V trimmed by 7 bases and J by 0 bases, 9 bases remained unmatched. The CDR3 protein is CASKKLAEFSTDTQYF. CDR3 sequence (DNA): TGCGCCAGCAAGAAACTAGCGGAGTTTAGCACAGATACGCAGTATTTT.

This chain connects TRBV9 to TRBJ2-2; TRBD2 agrees at 9 bases. Germline V gene sequence: CDR1 SGDLS, CDR2 YYNGEE. The CDR3 contains 15 residues. The J segment lost 7 bases and the V segment lost 0 bases, leaving 4 bases of the junction unmatched. CDR3 bases: TGTGCCAGCAGCGTAGGCGGGAGGGCCATCGGGGAGCTGTTTTTT. Encoded protein: CASSVGGRAIGELFF.

The chain combines TRBV21-1 with TRBJ2-3; no DNA check was done on the table's D call, TRBD2. TRBV21-1 is termed a pseudogene. The CDR3 consists of 22 residues. CDR3 nucleotide sequence: TGTGCCAGCAGCACCCAGACGCTAGCGGGAACCCAATCGGAATGTAGCACAGATACGCAGTATTTT. It translates to CASSTQTLAGTQSECSTDTQYF.

V gene TRBV5-6 combines with J gene TRBJ2-7; D is possibly TRBD2 (5 bases). This CDR3 is built from 14 residues. Trimming shortened V by 0 bases and J by 6 bases, and 13 bases separated the two germline ends. Germline V gene data show CDR1 as SGHDT and CDR2 as YYEEEE. CDR3 DNA sequence: TGTGCCAGCAGCTTGGCGGGGTTCTCTACCGAGCAGTACTTC. It specifies CASSLAGFSTEQYF. The whole variable domain, remainder taken from reference TRBV5-6 and TRBJ2-7, is DAGVTQSPTHLIKTRGQQVTLRCSPKSGHDTVSWYQQALGQGPQFIFQYYEEEERQRGNFPDRFSGHQFPNYSSELNVNALLLGDSALYLCASSLAGFSTEQYFGPGTRLTVT.

This CDR3 reads CASSVVGLNNEQFF. CDR3 in DNA: TGTGCCAGCAGCGTAGTGGGCCTAAACAATGAGCAGTTCTTC. The V gene is TRBV9, the J gene TRBJ2-1, with unresolved D. The CDR3 is 14 amino acids. Between the trimmed V and J ends, which lost 0 bases and 5 bases, there was a span of 9 bases. Germline CDR1 reads SGDLS; CDR2 reads YYNGEE.

This chain connects TRBV9 to TRBJ2-2, with a possible D match to TRBD2 (6 bases). The CDR3 totals 16 residues. Germline lookup yields CDR1 SGDLS and CDR2 YYNGEE. The V gene lost 3 bases and the J gene lost 1 base, with 13 bases spanning the gap. The CDR3 DNA sequence: TGTGCCAGCAGCGCACCGGGACTCGTGAACACCGGGGAGCTGTTTTTT. It codes for CASSAPGLVNTGELFF.

The chain carries TRBV30 and TRBJ2-7; D remains ambiguous. Trimming cost V 3 bases and J 2 bases, with 8 bases left between them. Germline CDR1 reads GTSNPN; CDR2 reads SVGIG (reference sequence). CDR3 length equals 12 residues. The CDR3 reads CAWRRVTYEQYF. CDR3 sequence (DNA): TGTGCCTGGAGAAGGGTAACCTACGAGCAGTACTTC.

The chain has TRBV4-2 and TRBJ2-5; 13 bases map to TRBD2. The V and J ends lost 1 base and 1 base, in that order; junction bases with no gene match: 6. This CDR3 spans 18 amino acids. Germline V gene sequence: CDR1 LGHNA, CDR2 YNFKEQ. The CDR3 protein is CASSQGTSGSRGQETQYF. The CDR3 nucleotides are TGTGCCAGCAGCCAAGGGACTAGCGGGAGTCGTGGCCAAGAGACCCAGTACTTC.

Written as DNA, the CDR3 is TGTGCCAGCCGACGTGGAGGGACCGGGGAGCTGTTTTTT. This gives the protein CASRRGGTGELFF. The gene calls are TRBV7-8 and TRBJ2-2, with a weak D call TRBD2 (6 bases). Trimming took off 8 bases at V and 5 bases at J, with 12 bases between the two ends. The CDR3 has 13 amino acids. Per germline, CDR1 SGHVS and CDR2 FQNEAQ.

This sequence joins TRBV7-2 and TRBJ2-7; 9 nucleotides agree with TRBD2. CDR1 SGHTA and CDR2 FQGNSA come from the germline V gene. After removal of 5 bases from V and 3 bases from J, the junction contained 5 bases not matched to a gene. The CDR3 sequence is 14 residues long. The DNA for the CDR3 is TGTGCCAGCAGCCGCGGGGGGGTTCGCTACGAGCAGTACTTC. Its protein product is CASSRGGVRYEQYF.

This clone was recorded a few times. This chain connects TRBV6-6 to TRBJ1-5; D unclear. V dropped 2 bases and J dropped 3 bases, with 8 bases sitting between them. The CDR3 is 14 residues long. Germline loops: CDR1 MNHNY, CDR2 SVGAGI (reference sequence). The CDR3 coding sequence is TGTGCCAGCAGTTACGGTCGGGACAATCAGCCCCAGCATTTT. This translates into CASSYGRDNQPQHF.

This rearrangement joins TRBV7-8 to TRBJ2-2; no firm D call. V lost 3 bases to trimming and J lost 4 bases, with 15 bases between them. CDR1 is SGHVS, CDR2 FQNEAQ, per germline. This CDR3 has 16 residues. The CDR3 DNA sequence: TGTGCCAGCAGCTTTAGACGAATCTGGTCCACCGGGGAGCTGTTTTTT. Translated, it gives CASSFRRIWSTGELFF. Using reference TRBV7-8 and TRBJ2-2 for the parts outside the CDR3, the full variable domain is GAGVSQSPRYKVAKRGQDVALRCDPISGHVSLFWYQQALGQGPEFLTYFQNEAQLDKSGLPSDRFFAERPEGSVSTLKIQRTQQEDSAVYLCASSFRRIWSTGELFFGEGSRLTVL.

The genes are TRBV11-1 and TRBJ2-3, with TRBD2 matching over 12 bases. This CDR3 contains 16 residues. V trimming: 5 bases; J trimming: 6 bases; junction bases outside the gene matches: 9. Germline assignment: CDR1 SGHAT and CDR2 FQDESV (reference sequence). The CDR3 nucleotides read TGTGCCAGCAGCCTCCGGACTAGCGGGACGGGGGATACGCAGTATTTT. Amino acid sequence: CASSLRTSGTGDTQYF.

This clone came up a few times. The chain carries TRBV5-4 and TRBJ1-4; D not resolved. The V and J ends lost 2 bases and 8 bases respectively, with 16 bases between them. The CDR3 has 15 residues. Germline CDR1 is SGHNT and CDR2 is YYREEE (reference sequence). CDR3 nucleotides: TGTGCCAGCAGCTTTGGTGGCAGCTCGGTCGAAAAACTGTTTTTT. Its protein is CASSFGGSSVEKLFF.

This chain joins TRBV5-6 and TRBJ2-7; 7 bases map to TRBD2. Germline V CDR1 and CDR2: SGHDT, YYEEEE. Trimming cost V 2 bases and J 2 bases; bases outside gene matches: 7. The CDR3 sequence is 15 residues long. The CDR3 nucleotides are TGTGCCAGCAGCTTTGTGGGAGGGCGCGCCTACGAGCAGTACTTC. Translating gives CASSFVGGRAYEQYF.

The V gene is TRBV27, the J gene TRBJ2-3; D is unresolved. V gave up 2 bases and J gave up 6 bases, with 3 bases separating them. The CDR3 is made up of 11 amino acids. The V gene's germline CDR1 is MNHEY and CDR2 SMNVEV (reference sequence). DNA of the CDR3: TGTGCCAGCAGTTTACACGATACGCAGTATTTT. Translated, it gives CASSLHDTQYF.

The V gene is TRBV5-4, the J gene TRBJ1-3, with D possibly being TRBD1 (6 bases). V gave up 2 bases and J gave up 0 bases, with 9 bases separating them. The CDR3 loop spans 15 amino acids. Germline lookup yields CDR1 SGHNT and CDR2 YYREEE (reference sequence). The CDR3 sequence is CASSLQGFSGNTIYF. CDR3 nucleotides: TGTGCCAGCAGCTTACAGGGATTCTCTGGAAACACCATATATTTT. Looking up the rest from reference TRBV5-4 and TRBJ1-3 gives the full variable domain: ETGVTQSPTHLIKTRGQQVTLRCSSQSGHNTVSWYQQALGQGPQFIFQYYREEENGRGNFPPRFSGLQFPNYSSELNVNALELDDSALYLCASSLQGFSGNTIYFGEGSWLTVV.

The chain combines TRBV30 with TRBJ2-5; D might be TRBD1 or TRBD2, each matching 5 bases. V was pared by 6 bases and J by 4 bases, with 24 bases between. CDR1 is GTSNPN, CDR2 SVGIG, per germline (reference sequence). The CDR3 runs to 16 residues. CDR3 amino acids: CACSLIWGAGRETQYF. In DNA, the CDR3 is TGTGCCTGCTCTCTGATTTGGGGCGCGGGTCGAGAGACCCAGTACTTC.

The chain employs TRBV9 and TRBJ1-5; D is undetermined. Germline-derived CDR1 and CDR2 are SGDLS and YYNGEE. V dropped 0 bases and J dropped 0 bases, with 7 bases sitting between them. The CDR3 length is 15 residues. Here the CDR3 DNA reads TGTGCCAGCAGCGTAGGCGGATATAGCAATCAGCCCCAGCATTTT. This translates into CASSVGGYSNQPQHF. The full variable domain, with the rest looked up from reference TRBV9 and TRBJ1-5, is DSGVTQTPKHLITATGQRVTLRCSPRSGDLSVYWYQQSLDQGLQFLIQYYNGEERAKGNILERFSAQQFPDLHSELNLSSLELGDSALYFCASSVGGYSNQPQHFGDGTRLSIL.

The V gene is TRBV6-1, the J gene TRBJ1-1, with D unresolved. Trimming took off 4 bases at V and 7 bases at J, with 13 bases between the two ends. This CDR3 has 13 residues. In germline, CDR1 is MNHNS, CDR2 SASEGT. CDR3: CASSVGEVSEAFF. The DNA for the CDR3 is TGTGCCAGCAGTGTTGGGGAGGTGAGTGAAGCTTTCTTT.

The V gene is TRBV5-1, the J gene TRBJ2-3; D call uncertain. Germline V lookup: CDR1 SGHRS, CDR2 YFSETQ. The V gene lost 4 bases and the J gene lost 0 bases, with 6 bases spanning the gap. CDR3 size: 13 residues. CDR3 region: CASSLLSTDTQYF. CDR3 bases: TGCGCCAGCAGCCTCTTAAGCACAGATACGCAGTATTTT.

The chain joins TRBV7-2 to TRBJ1-2; D is undetermined. The CDR3 runs to 14 residues. The germline V and J ends were trimmed by 2 bases and 3 bases, with 10 bases remaining between them. Germline V CDR1 and CDR2: SGHTA, FQGNSA. The CDR3 nucleotides are TGTGCCAGCAGCTTACGGGAACGGGACTATGGCTACACCTTC. Its protein product is CASSLRERDYGYTF. The complete variable domain, with remaining parts taken from reference TRBV7-2 and TRBJ1-2, reads GAGVSQSPSNKVTEKGKDVELRCDPISGHTALYWYRQSLGQGLEFLIYFQGNSAPDKSGLPSDRFSAERTGGSVSTLTIQRTQQEDSAVYLCASSLRERDYGYTFGSGTRLTVV.

The rearrangement uses TRBV6-1 and TRBJ2-7; tentative D call: TRBD1 (5 bases). The germline V and J ends were trimmed by 7 bases and 0 bases, with 16 bases remaining between them. This CDR3 spans 15 amino acids. The germline gives CDR1 MNHNS, CDR2 SASEGT. DNA of the CDR3: TGTGCCAGCATGAATCAGGGTAGTCGCTCCTACGAGCAGTACTTC. Its translation is CASMNQGSRSYEQYF.

The chain links TRBV4-3 to TRBJ1-5; possible D gene TRBD1, 6 bases. V shed 0 bases and J shed 9 bases, with 15 bases lying between them. Germline V lookup: CDR1 LGHNA, CDR2 YSLEER. CDR3 length: 15 residues. CDR3 residues: CASSQEGDTSWPQHF. The DNA for the CDR3 is TGCGCCAGCAGCCAAGAGGGGGACACCTCCTGGCCCCAGCATTTT.

In nucleotides, the CDR3 is TGTGCCAGCAGTGAGATGACTAGCGGGATTTATACGCAGTATTTT. Translated, it gives CASSEMTSGIYTQYF. The rearrangement uses TRBV6-1 and TRBJ2-3, with TRBD2 identical over 11 bases. CDR1 is MNHNS, CDR2 SASEGT, per germline. The CDR3 is 15 residues long. V lost 3 bases to trimming and J lost 7 bases; unmatched junction nucleotides: 6.

V is TRBV6-6 and J is TRBJ2-1; 9 bases align to TRBD2. Germline assignment: CDR1 MNHNY and CDR2 SVGAGI (reference sequence). The CDR3 spans 15 residues. V lost 7 bases and J lost 7; bases outside the gene matches: 11. The CDR3 sequence: CASTPLSSGGNEQFF. The CDR3 nucleotides are TGTGCCAGCACCCCATTGAGTAGCGGGGGAAATGAGCAGTTCTTC.